Listed here are 9 T cell receptor beta chains from one sample, sequenced in a study of cytomegalovirus exposure and HLA in healthy donors. This PCR relied on a set of 60 Vbeta primers and 13 Jbeta primers. Sequenced by immunoSEQ multiplex PCR; TCRdb stores in-frame clones only, minus some. This sample has 170,000 or so clones, with roughly three quarters found just once. Sequenced input: PBMCs. All receptors come from a woman aged 45 to 65 in good health and CMV-seropositive.

This clone is labeled medium-sized. The chain couples TRBV19 to TRBJ2-7; TRBD1 matches 7 bases. CDR1 and CDR2 from the germline V gene are LNHDA and SQIVND (reference sequence). The CDR3 totals 14 residues. The J segment lost 2 bases and the V segment lost 5 bases, leaving 6 bases of the junction unmatched. CDR3 nucleotides: TGTGCCAGTAGTCTCGGGACAGAAACCTACGAGCAGTACTTC. It yields the protein CASSLGTETYEQYF.

This chain uses TRBV5-4 with TRBJ2-3; 7 nucleotides match TRBD1. The germline V gene encodes CDR1 SGHNT and CDR2 YYREEE (reference sequence). J was trimmed by 3 bases and V by 9 bases; bases with no gene match: 13. The CDR3 totals 15 residues. The CDR3, as DNA: TGTGCCATCTCGATAAAGAGGGGGCAAACAGATACGCAGTATTTT. Protein product: CAISIKRGQTDTQYF. Full variable domain (missing parts from reference TRBV5-4 and TRBJ2-3): ETGVTQSPTHLIKTRGQQVTLRCSSQSGHNTVSWYQQALGQGPQFIFQYYREEENGRGNFPPRFSGLQFPNYSSELNVNALELDDSALYLCAISIKRGQTDTQYFGPGTRLTVL.

The genes are TRBV7-9 and TRBJ2-3; a possible D gene is TRBD1 (6 bases). Germline values: CDR1 SEHNR, CDR2 FQNEAQ (reference sequence). CDR3 length equals 15 residues. Trimming took off 1 base at V and 6 bases at J, with 14 bases between the two ends. CDR3 in amino acids: CASSLETGMVDTQYF. CDR3 sequence (DNA): TGTGCCAGCAGCTTAGAAACAGGGATGGTTGATACGCAGTATTTT.

The chain employs TRBV19 and TRBJ1-1; D not certain. Germline V gene lookup returns CDR1 LNHDA and CDR2 SQIVND (reference sequence). CDR3 length: 13 amino acids. The V and J ends lost 5 bases and 0 bases respectively, with 7 bases between them. The CDR3 sequence: CASSLSVNTEAFF. Here the CDR3 DNA reads TGTGCCAGTAGTCTAAGTGTGAACACTGAAGCTTTCTTT.

The chain recombines TRBV5-1 with TRBJ2-5; 10 bases are a match to TRBD2. The CDR3 is 16 amino acids. With 7 bases clipped from V and 5 bases from J, the junction kept 14 bases outside the gene matches. CDR1 and CDR2 from the germline V gene are SGHRS and YFSETQ. The CDR3 coding sequence is TGCGCCAGCTACGCGGGTAGCGGGGGGTCCAAGGAGACCCAGTACTTC. This encodes CASYAGSGGSKETQYF.

This clone was seen many times. The V and J genes are TRBV5-1 and TRBJ2-3, with 7 bases identical to TRBD2. J lost 2 bases, V lost 2 bases, and 2 bases had no gene match. Germline CDR1 and CDR2: SGHRS and YFSETQ. The CDR3 contains 14 residues. DNA of the CDR3: TGCGCCAGCAGCTTCGGGGGGTACACAGATACGCAGTATTTT. Translation gives CASSFGGYTDTQYF.

The chain couples TRBV29-1 to TRBJ2-2, with TRBD2 as a possible D gene (5 bases). The CDR3 spans 15 residues. The V end lost 7 bases, the J end lost 0 bases, and 15 bases lay between the germline ends. From germline, CDR1 is SQVTM and CDR2 ANQGSEA. The CDR3 sequence is CSAELADANTGELFF. The CDR3 DNA sequence: TGCAGCGCGGAGCTAGCAGACGCGAACACCGGGGAGCTGTTTTTT.

This clone was detected only a few times. The chain employs TRBV5-3 and TRBJ1-6; tentatively, D is TRBD1 (5 bases). TRBV5-3 is classed as an ORF, of uncertain function. Trimming removed 4 bases from V and 6 bases from J, with 17 bases in between. The CDR3 consists of 16 residues. DNA of the CDR3: TGTGCCAGAAGCCTGCGAGTTTTAGGGGCTAATTCACCCCTCCACTTT. This translates into CARSLRVLGANSPLHF.

The J gene is TRBJ1-5, the V gene TRBV19; 9 bases match TRBD1. The CDR3 is 14 residues long. V was clipped by 7 bases and J by 1 base; unmatched bases: 2. The germline V gene encodes CDR1 LNHDA and CDR2 SQIVND (reference sequence). The CDR3, as DNA: TGTGCCAGTACAGACAGGGGGAGCAATCAGCCCCAGCATTTT. It codes for CASTDRGSNQPQHF.